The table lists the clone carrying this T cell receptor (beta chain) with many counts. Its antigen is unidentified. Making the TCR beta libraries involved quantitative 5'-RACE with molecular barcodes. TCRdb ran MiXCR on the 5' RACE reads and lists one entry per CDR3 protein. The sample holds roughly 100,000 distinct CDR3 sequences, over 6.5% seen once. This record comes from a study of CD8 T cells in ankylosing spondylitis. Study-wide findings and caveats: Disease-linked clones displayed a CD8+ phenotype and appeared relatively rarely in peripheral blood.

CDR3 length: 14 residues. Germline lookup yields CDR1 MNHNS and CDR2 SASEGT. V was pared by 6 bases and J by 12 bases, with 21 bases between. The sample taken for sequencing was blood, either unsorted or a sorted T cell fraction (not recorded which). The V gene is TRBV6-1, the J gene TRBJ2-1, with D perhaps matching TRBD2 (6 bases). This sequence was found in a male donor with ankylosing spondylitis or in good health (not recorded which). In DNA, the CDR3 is TGTGCCAGCAGCGCTTGGGCGGGATCCCGAGGGCAGTTCTTC. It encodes CASSAWAGSRGQFF.